Included here is one TCR beta chain sequence, with context. These data come from a study of CD8 T cells in Susac syndrome. Reverse transcription of about 0.5 to 1 ug RNA used random hexamers. Multiplex PCR with immunoSEQ amplified the TCR beta CDR3 across 54 Vbeta and 13 Jbeta. TCRdb redid the calling of the immunoSEQ multiplex PCR reads with MiXCR, one entry per CDR3 protein. The top ten hold 0.093% of the sample, which has approximately 180,000 distinct CDR3 sequences, approximately 96% seen once. The sequence derives from a human donor with multiple sclerosis. The sample taken for sequencing was CD4+ T cells from PBMCs.

Written as DNA, the CDR3 is TGTGCCAGCAGCCGAACTGAAAAACTGTTTTTT. Translating it yields CASSRTEKLFF. V and J are TRBV7-9 and TRBJ1-4; no reliable D call. V was cut by 5 bases and J by 7 bases, with 5 bases left in between. CDR3 size: 11 residues. Germline-derived CDR1 and CDR2 are SEHNR and FQNEAQ (reference sequence).